This T cell receptor beta chain was observed in a study of blood T cell repertoires in COVID-19. The overall study: Italy, Spain and the United States were the sources of the convalescent and acute COVID-19 samples.

Source study methods: Estimates of nucleated cell counts were drawn from the amplification of reference gene primers. Libraries were prepared by immunoSEQ multiplex PCR; TCRdb keeps only in-frame clonotypes and omits some of them. V and J calls and clone size are as listed in that table; D and trimming were resolved from the DNA. This sample yields tens of thousands of clones, of which 70% to 90% are seen a single time; 10% to 11% belongs to the top ten. Germline CDR1 reads SNHLY; CDR2 reads FYNNEI. Trimming shortened V by 5 bases and J by 2 bases, and 15 bases separated the two germline ends. The CDR3 has 15 amino acids.

The chain employs TRBV2 and TRBJ2-5, with D perhaps matching TRBD1 (6 bases). The receptor's source is a man in his sixties with COVID-19, enrolled during active disease. Sequenced material: peripheral blood. This chain's CDR3 is CASSTGTRRQETQYF. For the CDR3, the DNA is TGTGCCAGCAGTACCGGGACAAGGCGACAAGAGACCCAGTACTTC.